The 26 T cell receptor beta chains reported below all come from one sample, sequenced in a study of cytomegalovirus exposure and HLA in healthy donors. PCR primers comprised 60 Vbeta and 13 Jbeta primers. Assay used: immunoSEQ multiplex PCR; TCRdb lists only in-frame clones, some missing. Among just under 250,000 clones listed, roughly 80% were seen once. Material: PBMCs. The receptors originated from a middle-aged woman in good health and CMV-seropositive.

The chain recombines TRBV19 with TRBJ1-5; maybe TRBD1 (5 bases). The CDR3 is 14 residues long. Looked up from germline, CDR1 is LNHDA and CDR2 is SQIVND (reference sequence). Trimming removed 5 bases at V and 2 bases at J, with 10 bases between. CDR3 sequence: CASSWRGRNQPQHF. DNA of the CDR3: TGTGCCAGTAGTTGGAGGGGACGCAATCAGCCCCAGCATTTT.

V and J are TRBV5-1 and TRBJ2-3; TRBD2 might be the D (5 bases). The germline gives CDR1 SGHRS, CDR2 YFSETQ. V was trimmed by 0 bases and J by 2 bases, leaving 7 bases between them. This CDR3 has 14 residues. As DNA, the CDR3 is TGCGCCAGCAGCTTGGCGGGAACCACAGATACGCAGTATTTT. Its translation is CASSLAGTTDTQYF.

The chain uses TRBV6-6 and TRBJ2-2; D call uncertain. Deletions cut 5 bases from V and 0 bases from J, with 10 bases between. The V gene's germline CDR1 is MNHNY and CDR2 SVGAGI (reference sequence). CDR3 length equals 15 residues. Here the CDR3 reads CASSHRTPNTGELFF. CDR3 DNA sequence: TGTGCCAGCAGTCACAGAACCCCGAACACCGGGGAGCTGTTTTTT.

This chain uses TRBV7-9 with TRBJ2-3; 7 bases match TRBD2. This CDR3 is built from 17 residues. Germline V gene sequence: CDR1 SEHNR, CDR2 FQNEAQ (reference sequence). Trimming cost V 0 bases and J 5 bases; bases outside gene matches: 11. The CDR3, as DNA: TGTGCCAGCAGCTTAGCGCTCGGCGGGGGAATGCGAGATACGCAGTATTTT. Protein sequence: CASSLALGGGMRDTQYF. Full variable domain (remainder filled in from reference TRBV7-9 and TRBJ2-3): DTGVSQNPRHKITKRGQNVTFRCDPISEHNRLYWYRQTLGQGPEFLTYFQNEAQLEKSRLLSDRFSAERPKGSFSTLEIQRTEQGDSAMYLCASSLALGGGMRDTQYFGPGTRLTVL.

The chain recombines TRBV25-1 with TRBJ2-1; 10 bases fit TRBD2. From germline, CDR1 is MGHDK and CDR2 SYGVNS. This CDR3 is built from 16 residues. The junction had 7 bases not matched to a gene; V was cut back by 6 bases and J by 2 bases. CDR3 protein: CASSDQAGGPYNEQFF. DNA of the CDR3: TGTGCCAGCAGCGACCAAGCGGGGGGGCCCTACAATGAGCAGTTCTTC.

V is TRBV7-9 and J is TRBJ2-1, with 11 bases matching TRBD2. Per germline, CDR1 SEHNR and CDR2 FQNEAQ (reference sequence). Trimming removed 5 bases from V and 2 bases from J; junction bases left unmatched: 8. The CDR3 covers 17 residues. The CDR3 loop is CASSPLPGLAAYNEQFF. CDR3 DNA sequence: TGTGCCAGCAGCCCCCTACCGGGACTAGCGGCCTACAATGAGCAGTTCTTC.

The rearrangement links TRBV27 to TRBJ2-6, with 7 bases that match TRBD1. This CDR3 region has 16 residues. V shed 5 bases, J shed 2 bases, and the junction held 6 bases outside the gene matches. The germline V gene has CDR1 MNHEY and CDR2 SMNVEV (reference sequence). The CDR3 bases are TGTGCCAGCAGTGGGGTGACAGGGACTGGGGCCAACGTCCTGACTTTC. This translates into CASSGVTGTGANVLTF.

This CDR3 is CASSEGGWGRNSPLHF. The CDR3 DNA sequence: TGTGCCAGCAGTGAAGGAGGATGGGGGCGTAATTCACCCCTCCACTTT. The V and J genes are TRBV2 and TRBJ1-6, with a weak D call TRBD1 (6 bases). Trimming cost V 1 base and J 6 bases, with 13 bases left between them. The CDR3 sequence is 16 residues long. Germline CDR1 SNHLY, CDR2 FYNNEI.

This clone turned up a few times. The chain links TRBV7-8 to TRBJ1-5, with a tentative D call TRBD1 (6 bases). Trimming took off 5 bases at V and 2 bases at J, with 16 bases between the two ends. This CDR3 region has 16 residues. CDR1 and CDR2 from the germline V gene are SGHVS and FQNEAQ. DNA of the CDR3: TGTGCCAGCAGCCAAGGGACATTTGGGGGCAATCAGCCCCAGCATTTT. Its translation: CASSQGTFGGNQPQHF.

The V and J genes are TRBV5-1 and TRBJ1-1, with 9 bases that match TRBD1. V shed 6 bases, J shed 3 bases, and the junction held 9 bases outside the gene matches. Germline V gives CDR1 SGHRS, CDR2 YFSETQ. The CDR3 is 15 residues long. CDR3 in DNA: TGCGCCAGCACCCGGACAGGGGAAGTAGACACTGAAGCTTTCTTT. It translates to CASTRTGEVDTEAFF.

Note on this clone: Relative to the germline gene, one junction end is altered; a read error may explain this. The rearrangement links TRBV7-3 to TRBJ2-3; D not resolved. Germline V gene sequence: CDR1 SGHTA, CDR2 FQGTGA. This CDR3 comprises 12 residues. The CDR3 DNA sequence: TGTGCCAGCAGCTTAGTTGGGCAGCCCTTGGGTTTT. This codes for CASSLVGQPLGF.

The count of this clone is one. The chain is built from TRBV10-3 and TRBJ1-3; D is perhaps TRBD1 (6 bases). The germline gives CDR1 ENHRY, CDR2 SYGVKD. Trimming removed 10 bases from V and 1 base from J, with 26 bases in between. The CDR3 is 18 amino acids. The DNA of the CDR3 is TGTGCCAGCTCTACTCTTGGGACAATAACTCAGTCTGGAAACACCATATATTTT. Residues: CASSTLGTITQSGNTIYF.

This chain connects TRBV2 to TRBJ1-4; a weak D match, TRBD1 (5 bases). V lost 6 bases to trimming and J lost 7 bases, with 12 bases between them. The CDR3 is made up of 13 amino acids. Germline loops: CDR1 SNHLY, CDR2 FYNNEI. In nucleotides, the CDR3 is TGTGCCAGCAGGGGGGGAAGGGGTGAAAAACTGTTTTTT. Its protein product is CASRGGRGEKLFF. The complete variable domain, with remaining parts taken from reference TRBV2 and TRBJ1-4, reads EPEVTQTPSHQVTQMGQEVILRCVPISNHLYFYWYRQILGQKVEFLVSFYNNEISEKSEIFDDQFSVERPDGSNFTLKIRSTKLEDSAMYFCASRGGRGEKLFFGSGTQLSVL.

This clone was observed a few times. The gene calls are TRBV29-1 and TRBJ1-1, with unresolved D. Germline V lookup: CDR1 SQVTM, CDR2 ANQGSEA. This CDR3 comprises 13 residues. The V gene lost 3 bases and the J gene lost 2 bases, with 10 bases spanning the gap. CDR3 sequence reads: CSVERDLNTEAFF. CDR3 nucleotide sequence: TGCAGCGTTGAGAGGGATTTAAACACTGAAGCTTTCTTT.

This clone was counted once. The V gene is TRBV11-2, the J gene TRBJ2-2; 7 bases are shared with TRBD1. Germline-derived CDR1 and CDR2 are SGHAT and FQNNGV. J was trimmed by 5 bases and V by 6 bases; bases with no gene match: 9. This CDR3 is built from 15 residues. The CDR3: CASRPDRVKTGELFF. In DNA form, the CDR3 reads TGTGCCAGCAGACCTGACAGGGTTAAGACCGGGGAGCTGTTTTTT.

This chain links TRBV19 with TRBJ1-1; D unresolved. Germline CDR1 is LNHDA and CDR2 is SQIVND (reference sequence). The CDR3 runs 14 residues. V shed 7 bases and J shed 7 bases, with 19 bases lying between them. The CDR3 is CASNLGGIGGEAFF. The CDR3 DNA is TGTGCCAGTAACCTAGGCGGGATCGGAGGTGAAGCTTTCTTT. The whole variable domain, filled in from reference TRBV19 and TRBJ1-1, reads DGGITQSPKYLFRKEGQNVTLSCEQNLNHDAMYWYRQDPGQGLRLIYYSQIVNDFQKGDIAEGYSVSREKKESFPLTVTSAQKNPTAFYLCASNLGGIGGEAFFGQGTRLTVV.

This chain links TRBV7-2 with TRBJ2-7, with TRBD2 as a possible D gene (6 bases). The length of the CDR3 is 15 residues. V was cut by 1 base and J by 4 bases, with 14 bases left in between. The germline CDR1 and CDR2 sequences are SGHTA and FQGNSA. Written as DNA, the CDR3 is TGTGCCAGCAGCTTAGGTTACGAGCGGGTTTACGAGCAGTACTTC. This translates into CASSLGYERVYEQYF.

This clone has a handful of counts. The genes are TRBV4-3 and TRBJ1-1, with D perhaps TRBD1 (6 bases). CDR3 length equals 14 residues. Germline-derived CDR1 and CDR2 are LGHNA and YSLEER. Trimming stripped 2 bases from V and 5 bases from J, with 12 bases between. CDR3 DNA sequence: TGCGCCAGCAGCCAACTCGGGGGGCCGACTGAAGCTTTCTTT. Protein: CASSQLGGPTEAFF.

This chain connects TRBV28 to TRBJ2-7; D remains ambiguous. Trimming left V 3 bases short and J 3 bases short, with 9 bases between. This CDR3 has 13 amino acids. Per germline, CDR1 MDHEN and CDR2 SYDVKM. In DNA, the CDR3 is TGTGCCAGCAGTTTGGTCAGTGACTACGAGCAGTACTTC. Translation gives CASSLVSDYEQYF.

V is TRBV4-3 and J is TRBJ2-3; no clear D. With 2 bases removed from V and 0 bases from J, the gap between germline ends came to 15 bases. The germline V gene encodes CDR1 LGHNA and CDR2 YSLEER. There are 17 residues in the CDR3. The CDR3 DNA sequence: TGCGCCAGCAGCCAAACCCTCGGCGGCCCTAGCACAGATACGCAGTATTTT. This encodes CASSQTLGGPSTDTQYF.

This chain connects TRBV10-3 to TRBJ2-1, with 14 bases that match TRBD2. This CDR3 is 16 amino acids long. Germline loops: CDR1 ENHRY, CDR2 SYGVKD. J was trimmed by 9 bases and V by 2 bases; bases with no gene match: 6. The chain's CDR3 is CAISEAGLAGAGEQFF. The CDR3 nucleotides read TGTGCCATCAGTGAGGCGGGACTAGCGGGAGCGGGTGAGCAGTTCTTC.

The chain is built from TRBV6-5 and TRBJ2-1; tentatively, D is TRBD2 (5 bases). CDR1 is MNHEY and CDR2 is SVGAGI in the germline V gene. This CDR3 contains 15 residues. The V end lost 5 bases, the J end lost 8 bases, and 19 bases lay between the germline ends. CDR3 amino acids: CASSTANPGGDEQFF. The DNA of the CDR3 is TGTGCCAGCAGTACCGCGAATCCCGGAGGCGATGAGCAGTTCTTC.

This clone was recorded a few times. V and J are TRBV5-6 and TRBJ2-7, with D tentatively TRBD2 (6 bases). V lost 3 bases, J lost 7 bases, and 14 bases lay in between. Germline V lookup: CDR1 SGHDT, CDR2 YYEEEE. CDR3 length: 13 amino acids. The DNA for the CDR3 is TGTGCCAGCAGCTACGGGAGCGGAGGGGAGCAGTACTTC. Amino acids: CASSYGSGGEQYF.

This chain uses TRBV6-4 with TRBJ1-1; the match to TRBD1 covers 12 bases. J was trimmed by 4 bases and V by 5 bases; bases with no gene match: 5. Germline values: CDR1 MRHNA, CDR2 SNTAGT. The CDR3 has 15 amino acids. The CDR3 nucleotides are TGTGCCAGCAGTCGGGGACAGGGGGCGGTCACTGAAGCTTTCTTT. This gives the protein CASSRGQGAVTEAFF.

This chain joins TRBV28 and TRBJ2-2; 13 bases are shared with TRBD2. The CDR3 has 16 residues. V shed 6 bases, J shed 7 bases, and the junction held 8 bases outside the gene matches. The germline V gene has CDR1 MDHEN and CDR2 SYDVKM. CDR3 amino acids: CASRGLAGDLVGELFF. DNA of the CDR3: TGTGCCAGCAGAGGACTAGCGGGGGATTTGGTCGGGGAGCTGTTTTTT.

V usage is TRBV28 and J usage is TRBJ1-1, with 9 bases matching TRBD1. V shed 4 bases, J shed 4 bases, and the junction held 7 bases outside the gene matches. There are 15 residues in the CDR3. Germline loops: CDR1 MDHEN, CDR2 SYDVKM. CDR3 protein: CASSSAGTGSTEAFF. The DNA for the CDR3 is TGTGCCAGCAGTTCCGCCGGGACAGGGAGCACTGAAGCTTTCTTT.